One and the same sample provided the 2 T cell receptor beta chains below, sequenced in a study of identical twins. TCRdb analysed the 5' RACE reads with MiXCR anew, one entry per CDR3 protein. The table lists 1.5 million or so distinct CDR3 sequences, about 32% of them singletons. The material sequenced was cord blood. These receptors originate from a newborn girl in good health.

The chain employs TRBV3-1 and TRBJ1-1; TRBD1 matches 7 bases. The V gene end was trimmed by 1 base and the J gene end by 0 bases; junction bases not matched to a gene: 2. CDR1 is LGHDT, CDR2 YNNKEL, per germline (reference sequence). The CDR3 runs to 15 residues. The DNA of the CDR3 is TGTGCCAGCAGCCAAGCGACAGGGCTGAACACTGAAGCTTTCTTT. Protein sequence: CASSQATGLNTEAFF.

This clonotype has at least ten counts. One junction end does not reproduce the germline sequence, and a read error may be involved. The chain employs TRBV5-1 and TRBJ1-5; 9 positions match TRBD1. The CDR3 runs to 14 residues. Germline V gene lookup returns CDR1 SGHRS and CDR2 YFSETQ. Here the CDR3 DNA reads TGTGCCAGCAGCCGGACAGGGGGCAATCAGCCCCAGCATTTT. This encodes CASSRTGGNQPQHF.